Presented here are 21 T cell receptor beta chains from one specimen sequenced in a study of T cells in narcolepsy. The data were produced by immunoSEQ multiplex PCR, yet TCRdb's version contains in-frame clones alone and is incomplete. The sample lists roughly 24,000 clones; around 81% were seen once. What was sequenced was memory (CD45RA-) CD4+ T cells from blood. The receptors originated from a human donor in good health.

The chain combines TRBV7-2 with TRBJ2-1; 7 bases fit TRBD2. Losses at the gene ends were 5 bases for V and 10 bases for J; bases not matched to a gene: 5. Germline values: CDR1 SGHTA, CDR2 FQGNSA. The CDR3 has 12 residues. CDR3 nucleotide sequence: TGTGCCAGCAGCGGACTAGGTGGGGAGCAGTTCTTC. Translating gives CASSGLGGEQFF. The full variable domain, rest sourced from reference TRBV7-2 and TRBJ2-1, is GAGVSQSPSNKVTEKGKDVELRCDPISGHTALYWYRQSLGQGLEFLIYFQGNSAPDKSGLPSDRFSAERTGGSVSTLTIQRTQQEDSAVYLCASSGLGGEQFFGPGTRLTVL.

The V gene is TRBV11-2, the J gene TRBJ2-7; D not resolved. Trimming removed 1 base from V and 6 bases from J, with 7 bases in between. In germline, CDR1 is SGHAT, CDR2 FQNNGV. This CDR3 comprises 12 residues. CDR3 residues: CASSLAPFEQYF. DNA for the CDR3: TGTGCCAGCAGCTTAGCTCCGTTCGAGCAGTACTTC. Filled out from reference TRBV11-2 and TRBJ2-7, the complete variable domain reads EAGVAQSPRYKIIEKRQSVAFWCNPISGHATLYWYQQILGQGPKLLIQFQNNGVVDDSQLPKDRFSAERLKGVDSTLKIQPAKLEDSAVYLCASSLAPFEQYFGPGTRLTVT.

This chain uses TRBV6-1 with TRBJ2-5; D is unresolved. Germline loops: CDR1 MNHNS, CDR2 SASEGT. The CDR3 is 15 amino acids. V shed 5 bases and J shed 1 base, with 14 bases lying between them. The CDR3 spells CASSLAKGPQETQYF. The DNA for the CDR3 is TGTGCCAGCAGTCTCGCCAAGGGCCCCCAAGAGACCCAGTACTTC.

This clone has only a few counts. CDR3 amino acids: CASSFGLNTQYF. The CDR3 region has the DNA TGTGCCAGCAGCTTCGGTTTAAATACGCAGTATTTT. The chain links TRBV7-2 to TRBJ2-3; no clear D gene. This CDR3 is 12 amino acids long. CDR1 and CDR2 (germline): SGHTA, FQGNSA. V was trimmed by 3 bases and J by 7 bases, leaving 8 bases between them.

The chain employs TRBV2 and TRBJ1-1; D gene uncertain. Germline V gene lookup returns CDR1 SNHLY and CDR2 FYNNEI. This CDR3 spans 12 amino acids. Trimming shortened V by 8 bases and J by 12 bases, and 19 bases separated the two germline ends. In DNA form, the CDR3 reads TGTGCCAGCTTGCTGGACGGCCGAGCATCTTTCTTT. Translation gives CASLLDGRASFF.

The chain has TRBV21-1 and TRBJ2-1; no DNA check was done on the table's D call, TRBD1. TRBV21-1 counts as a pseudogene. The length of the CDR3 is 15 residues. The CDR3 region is CASRDRQPSSYEQFF. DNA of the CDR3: TGTGCCAGCAGAGATCGACAGCCCTCAAGCTATGAGCAGTTCTTC.

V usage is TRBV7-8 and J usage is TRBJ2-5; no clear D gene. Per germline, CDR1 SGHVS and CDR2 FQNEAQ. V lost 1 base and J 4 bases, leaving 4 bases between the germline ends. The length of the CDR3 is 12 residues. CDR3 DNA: TGTGCCAGCAGCTTAGTCGCAGAGACCCAGTACTTC. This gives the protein CASSLVAETQYF.

The CDR3 sequence is CASSEAGLAEAFF. Here the CDR3 DNA reads TGTGCCAGCAGTGAAGCTGGGTTGGCTGAAGCTTTCTTT. The V gene is TRBV6-5, the J gene TRBJ1-1; D not certain. V shed 5 bases and J shed 6 bases, with 13 bases lying between them. The CDR3 runs 13 residues. Germline V gene lookup returns CDR1 MNHEY and CDR2 SVGAGI.

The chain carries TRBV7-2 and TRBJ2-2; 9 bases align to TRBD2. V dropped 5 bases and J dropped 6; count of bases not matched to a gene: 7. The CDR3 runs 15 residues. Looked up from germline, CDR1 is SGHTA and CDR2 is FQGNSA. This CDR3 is CASSRRSGGPGELFF. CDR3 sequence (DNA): TGTGCCAGCAGCCGCCGGAGCGGGGGGCCCGGGGAGCTGTTTTTT.

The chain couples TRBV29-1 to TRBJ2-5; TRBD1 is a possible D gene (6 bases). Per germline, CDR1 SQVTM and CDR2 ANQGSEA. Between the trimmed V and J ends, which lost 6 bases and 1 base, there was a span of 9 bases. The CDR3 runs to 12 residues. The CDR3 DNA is TGCAGCGTAGGACAGAGCCAAGAGACCCAGTACTTC. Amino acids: CSVGQSQETQYF.

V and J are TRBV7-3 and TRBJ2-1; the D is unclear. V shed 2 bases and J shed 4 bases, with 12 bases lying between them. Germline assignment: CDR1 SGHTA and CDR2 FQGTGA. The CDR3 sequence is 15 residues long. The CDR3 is CASSLAPGGYNEQFF. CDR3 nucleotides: TGTGCCAGCAGCTTAGCTCCCGGCGGTTACAATGAGCAGTTCTTC.

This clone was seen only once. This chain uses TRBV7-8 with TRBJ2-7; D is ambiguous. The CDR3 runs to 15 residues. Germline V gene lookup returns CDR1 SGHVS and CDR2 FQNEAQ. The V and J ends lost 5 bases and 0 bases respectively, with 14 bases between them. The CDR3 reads CASSPMETFSYEQYF. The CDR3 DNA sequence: TGTGCCAGCAGCCCAATGGAAACCTTCTCCTACGAGCAGTACTTC.

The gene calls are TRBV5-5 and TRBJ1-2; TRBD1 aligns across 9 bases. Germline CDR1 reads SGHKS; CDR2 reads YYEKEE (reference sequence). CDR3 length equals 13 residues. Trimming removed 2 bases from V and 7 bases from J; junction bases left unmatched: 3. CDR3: CASSLDRGAGYTF. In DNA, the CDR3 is TGTGCCAGCAGCTTAGACAGGGGGGCTGGCTACACCTTC. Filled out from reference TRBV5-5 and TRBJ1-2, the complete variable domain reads DAGVTQSPTHLIKTRGQQVTLRCSPISGHKSVSWYQQVLGQGPQFIFQYYEKEERGRGNFPDRFSARQFPNYSSELNVNALLLGDSALYLCASSLDRGAGYTFGSGTRLTVV.

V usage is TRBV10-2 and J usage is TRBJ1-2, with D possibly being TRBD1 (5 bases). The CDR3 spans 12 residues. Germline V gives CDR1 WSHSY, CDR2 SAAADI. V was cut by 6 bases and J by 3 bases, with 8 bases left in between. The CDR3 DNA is TGCGCCAGCAGCCGGGACGACTATGGCTACACCTTC. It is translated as CASSRDDYGYTF.

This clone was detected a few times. CDR3 coding DNA: TGTGCCAGCAGCTTACCAGGCAGCCACGAGCAGTACTTC. Amino acid sequence: CASSLPGSHEQYF. V and J are TRBV11-2 and TRBJ2-7; unclear D gene. Germline lookup yields CDR1 SGHAT and CDR2 FQNNGV. This CDR3 has 13 residues. V lost 2 bases and J lost 5, with 10 bases in between.

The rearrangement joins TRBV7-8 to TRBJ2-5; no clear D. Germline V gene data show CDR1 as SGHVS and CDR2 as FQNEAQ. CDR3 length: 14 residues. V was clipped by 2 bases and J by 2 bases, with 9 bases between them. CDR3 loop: CASSLYSAQETQYF. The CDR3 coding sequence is TGTGCCAGCAGCTTATACAGTGCTCAAGAGACCCAGTACTTC. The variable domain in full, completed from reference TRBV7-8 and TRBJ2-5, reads GAGVSQSPRYKVAKRGQDVALRCDPISGHVSLFWYQQALGQGPEFLTYFQNEAQLDKSGLPSDRFFAERPEGSVSTLKIQRTQQEDSAVYLCASSLYSAQETQYFGPGTRLLVL.

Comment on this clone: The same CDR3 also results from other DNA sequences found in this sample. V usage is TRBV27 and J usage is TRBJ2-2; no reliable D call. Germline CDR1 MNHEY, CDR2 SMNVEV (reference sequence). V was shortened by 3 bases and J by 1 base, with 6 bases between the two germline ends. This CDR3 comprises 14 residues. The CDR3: CASSFEVNTGELFF. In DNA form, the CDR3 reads TGTGCCAGCAGTTTCGAGGTGAACACCGGGGAGCTGTTTTTT.

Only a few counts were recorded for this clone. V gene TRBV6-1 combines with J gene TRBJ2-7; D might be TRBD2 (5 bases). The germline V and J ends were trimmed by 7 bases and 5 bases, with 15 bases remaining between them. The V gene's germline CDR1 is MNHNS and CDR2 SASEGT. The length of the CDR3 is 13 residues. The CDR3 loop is CASKPHLANEQYF. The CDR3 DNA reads TGTGCCAGCAAACCCCACCTAGCCAACGAGCAGTACTTC.

In DNA form, the CDR3 reads TGCGCCAGCAGCTTATCAACGGGAAGAGGGTATGGCTACACCTTC. Translation: CASSLSTGRGYGYTF. V gene TRBV5-1 combines with J gene TRBJ1-2; D is unresolved. This CDR3 comprises 15 residues. The V gene lost 2 bases and the J gene lost 5 bases, with 16 bases spanning the gap. Germline values: CDR1 SGHRS, CDR2 YFSETQ.

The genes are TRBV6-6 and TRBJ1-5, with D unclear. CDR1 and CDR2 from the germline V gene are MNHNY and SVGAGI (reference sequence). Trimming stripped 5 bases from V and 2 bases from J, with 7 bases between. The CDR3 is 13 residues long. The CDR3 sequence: CASSPGRNQPQHF. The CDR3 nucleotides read TGTGCCAGCAGTCCCGGCCGCAATCAGCCCCAGCATTTT.

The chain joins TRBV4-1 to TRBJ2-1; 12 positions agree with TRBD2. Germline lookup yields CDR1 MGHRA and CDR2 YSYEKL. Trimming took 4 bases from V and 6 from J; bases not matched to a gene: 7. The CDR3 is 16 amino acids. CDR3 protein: CASSRPSGGAGNEQFF. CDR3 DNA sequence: TGCGCCAGCAGCCGACCTAGCGGGGGGGCCGGCAATGAGCAGTTCTTC.